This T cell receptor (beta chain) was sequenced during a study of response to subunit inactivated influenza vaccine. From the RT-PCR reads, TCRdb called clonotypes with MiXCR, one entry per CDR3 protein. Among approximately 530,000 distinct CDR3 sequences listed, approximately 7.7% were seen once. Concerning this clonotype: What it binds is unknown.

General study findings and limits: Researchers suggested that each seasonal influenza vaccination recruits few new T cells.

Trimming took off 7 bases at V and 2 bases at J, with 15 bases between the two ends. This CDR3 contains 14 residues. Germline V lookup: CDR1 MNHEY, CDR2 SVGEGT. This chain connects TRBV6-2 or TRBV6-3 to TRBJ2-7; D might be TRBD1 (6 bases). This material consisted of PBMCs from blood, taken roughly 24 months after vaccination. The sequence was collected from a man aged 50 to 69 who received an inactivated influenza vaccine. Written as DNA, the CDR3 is TGTGCCAGCATTAGGGACACCGGGGCCTACGAGCAGTACTTC. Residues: CASIRDTGAYEQYF.